The 21 T cell receptor beta chains below come from one sample, sequenced in a study of cytomegalovirus exposure and HLA in healthy donors. Vbeta (60) and Jbeta (13) primers were used in the PCR. Assay: immunoSEQ multiplex PCR; the TCRdb copy retains only in-frame clones and omits some. The sample yields roughly 200,000 clones, around 74% seen once. Sequenced input: PBMCs. These receptors all come from a girl aged 5-17 years in good health and CMV-seropositive.

In this sample, this clone turned up once. CDR3 sequence reads: CASSESQGQPQHF. The CDR3 coding sequence is TGTGCCAGCAGTGAATCTCAGGGACAGCCCCAGCATTTT. The chain employs TRBV25-1 and TRBJ1-5; the D gene is possibly TRBD1 (5 bases). This CDR3 comprises 13 residues. V lost 1 base and J 7 bases, leaving 8 bases between the germline ends. The germline CDR1 and CDR2 sequences are MGHDK and SYGVNS.

The chain links TRBV5-1 to TRBJ1-1; D may be TRBD1 (6 bases). The V end lost 6 bases, the J end lost 1 base, and 16 bases lay between the germline ends. The germline CDR1 and CDR2 sequences are SGHRS and YFSETQ. The CDR3 contains 15 residues. In DNA form, the CDR3 reads TGCGCCAGCACCTCCTTGGGGGGGCGGAACACTGAAGCTTTCTTT. Translation gives CASTSLGGRNTEAFF.

The gene calls are TRBV4-3 and TRBJ2-3; 11 bases are a match to TRBD2. V was pared by 4 bases and J by 3 bases, with 15 bases of the junction left unmatched. The CDR3 totals 19 residues. CDR1 and CDR2 from the germline V gene are LGHNA and YSLEER. CDR3 coding DNA: TGCGCCAGCAGCCTTACTCACTTCCCGGGACTAGCGGCAACAGATACGCAGTATTTT. Translated, it gives CASSLTHFPGLAATDTQYF.

The V call is TRBV12-5, the J call TRBJ2-7; D unclear. Trimming shortened V by 6 bases and J by 7 bases, and 13 bases separated the two germline ends. This CDR3 contains 12 residues. The germline V gene has CDR1 LGHNT and CDR2 FRNRAP. The CDR3 reads CASGLKLEEQYF. Here the CDR3 DNA reads TGTGCTAGTGGACTGAAACTGGAGGAGCAGTACTTC.

This clone showed up just a few times. The chain joins TRBV11-2 to TRBJ2-1; maybe TRBD1 (5 bases). CDR1 and CDR2 (germline): SGHAT, FQNNGV. V lost 0 bases and J lost 5, with 14 bases in between. The CDR3 loop spans 16 amino acids. CDR3 residues: CASSLELSKGNNEQFF. The CDR3 region has the DNA TGTGCCAGCAGCTTAGAGTTGAGCAAGGGGAACAATGAGCAGTTCTTC.

V gene TRBV5-6 combines with J gene TRBJ1-1; a possible D gene is TRBD1 (6 bases). Trimming took 5 bases from V and 7 from J, leaving 12 bases between them. This CDR3 region has 12 residues. CDR1 is SGHDT, CDR2 YYEEEE, per germline. CDR3 coding DNA: TGTGCCAGCAGTCCGGGGACAAATGAAGCTTTCTTT. It specifies CASSPGTNEAFF.

J is TRBJ2-3 and V is TRBV29-1; no clear D gene. Trimming took off 5 bases at V and 0 bases at J, with 15 bases between the two ends. The V gene's germline CDR1 is SQVTM and CDR2 ANQGSEA. The CDR3 runs to 15 residues. This CDR3 is CSVSLALVSTDTQYF. CDR3 bases: TGCAGCGTTTCATTAGCCTTGGTTAGCACAGATACGCAGTATTTT.

V usage is TRBV7-8 and J usage is TRBJ1-2, with D possibly matching TRBD1 (5 bases). Germline CDR1 and CDR2: SGHVS and FQNEAQ. With 1 base removed from V and 3 bases from J, the gap between germline ends came to 9 bases. The CDR3 has 14 residues. CDR3 sequence reads: CASSLGLQDYGYTF. CDR3 coding DNA: TGTGCCAGCAGCTTAGGGCTACAGGACTATGGCTACACCTTC.

V gene TRBV6-5 combines with J gene TRBJ1-2; D might be TRBD1 (6 bases). Trimming removed 0 bases from V and 7 bases from J, with 12 bases in between. This CDR3 has 14 amino acids. The germline V gene encodes CDR1 MNHEY and CDR2 SVGAGI. The DNA for the CDR3 is TGTGCCAGCAGTTACTCGAGGGCAGGGGCTGGCTACACCTTC. Protein sequence: CASSYSRAGAGYTF.

The chain uses TRBV4-2 and TRBJ2-5; no firm D call. There are 15 residues in the CDR3. V dropped 0 bases and J dropped 4 bases, with 12 bases sitting between them. Germline assignment: CDR1 LGHNA and CDR2 YNFKEQ. CDR3 coding DNA: TGTGCCAGCAGCCAAGACAACAAAGCGTCAGAGACCCAGTACTTC. The encoded protein is CASSQDNKASETQYF.

The rearrangement joins TRBV19 to TRBJ1-5; 9 bases fit TRBD1. CDR3 size: 14 residues. The germline gives CDR1 LNHDA, CDR2 SQIVND (reference sequence). Losses at the gene ends were 8 bases for V and 4 bases for J; bases not matched to a gene: 6. In DNA, the CDR3 is TGTGCCAGTGGTGGGACAGGGCGAAATCAGCCCCAGCATTTT. This gives the protein CASGGTGRNQPQHF.

V and J are TRBV5-4 and TRBJ1-2; 8 nucleotides line up with TRBD1. J was trimmed by 3 bases and V by 4 bases; bases with no gene match: 11. CDR1 is SGHNT and CDR2 is YYREEE in the germline V gene (reference sequence). CDR3 size: 16 residues. In DNA form, the CDR3 reads TGTGCCAGCAGCACCCCAGGGGGCAGCCTCTACTATGGCTACACCTTC. Translated: CASSTPGGSLYYGYTF.

This clone was found once. The gene calls are TRBV29-1 and TRBJ1-1; D unresolved. The CDR3 is 12 residues long. Per the germline V gene, CDR1 is SQVTM and CDR2 is ANQGSEA. V shed 6 bases and J shed 1 base, with 9 bases lying between them. The CDR3 coding sequence is TGCAGCGTACGGGAGCCGAACACTGAAGCTTTCTTT. It yields the protein CSVREPNTEAFF.

J is TRBJ2-3 and V is TRBV27; no reliable D call. The CDR3 contains 13 residues. Germline V gives CDR1 MNHEY, CDR2 SMNVEV (reference sequence). V was shortened by 6 bases and J by 4 bases, with 11 bases between the two germline ends. CDR3 residues: CASRLLVPDTQYF. The CDR3 DNA reads as TGTGCCAGCAGACTGCTAGTCCCAGATACGCAGTATTTT.

This clone has a handful of counts. The rearrangement joins TRBV6-4 to TRBJ1-5; D is ambiguous. The V end lost 6 bases, the J end lost 3 bases, and 9 bases lay between the germline ends. This CDR3 comprises 13 residues. Germline assignment: CDR1 MRHNA and CDR2 SNTAGT. The CDR3: CASSAGANQPQHF. The DNA for the CDR3 is TGTGCCAGCAGCGCGGGTGCCAATCAGCCCCAGCATTTT.

The sample holds one count of this clone. The chain recombines TRBV27 with TRBJ2-1; tentative D call: TRBD1 (6 bases). The V end was cut by 7 bases, the J end by 4 bases, with 29 bases between. This CDR3 has 19 amino acids. Germline V CDR1 and CDR2: MNHEY, SMNVEV (reference sequence). The CDR3 bases are TGTGCCAGCACGAACAGGGCGCTTCATCGGGCCCCCTTATACAATGAGCAGTTCTTC. This translates into CASTNRALHRAPLYNEQFF.

The chain is built from TRBV4-2 and TRBJ2-2, with D perhaps TRBD1 (5 bases). Trimming took off 0 bases at V and 5 bases at J, with 13 bases between the two ends. CDR1 and CDR2 (germline): LGHNA, YNFKEQ. CDR3 size: 16 residues. Written as DNA, the CDR3 is TGTGCCAGCAGCCAAGAGGCTAGGGGCACTACCGGGGAGCTGTTTTTT. Translating it yields CASSQEARGTTGELFF.

The chain is built from TRBV5-4 and TRBJ1-6; the D is unclear. CDR1 is SGHNT and CDR2 is YYREEE in the germline V gene (reference sequence). The CDR3 covers 14 residues. V was shortened by 2 bases and J by 9 bases, with 12 bases between the two germline ends. The CDR3, as DNA: TGTGCCAGCAGCTTTCTGGGCGTAGGTTCACCCCTCCACTTT. Amino acid sequence: CASSFLGVGSPLHF.

This clone was detected once. The chain links TRBV4-1 to TRBJ1-3; D is unresolved. Germline CDR1 is MGHRA and CDR2 is YSYEKL. The CDR3 is 15 amino acids. Trimming pared 3 bases from V and 2 bases from J, leaving 11 bases between. The CDR3 nucleotides read TGCGCCAGCAGCCACCCCTGGGCACCTGGAAACACCATATATTTT. Translated, it gives CASSHPWAPGNTIYF.

The chain joins TRBV15 to TRBJ1-4, with TRBD1 matching over 9 bases. This CDR3 region has 18 residues. V trimming: 0 bases; J trimming: 3 bases; junction bases outside the gene matches: 8. Germline V gives CDR1 LNHNV, CDR2 YYDKDF (reference sequence). DNA for the CDR3: TGTGCCACCAGCAGAGACGCGGGGACAGGGACTTCTAATGAAAAACTGTTTTTT. It codes for CATSRDAGTGTSNEKLFF. Full variable domain (outside the CDR3, taken from reference TRBV15 and TRBJ1-4): DAMVIQNPRYQVTQFGKPVTLSCSQTLNHNVMYWYQQKSSQAPKLLFHYYDKDFNNEADTPDNFQSRRPNTSFCFLDIRSPGLGDTAMYLCATSRDAGTGTSNEKLFFGSGTQLSVL.

CDR3 coding DNA: TGCAGCTCTGTTGTGCGAAGGGGGCGCACTGAAGCTTTCTTT. It yields the protein CSSVVRRGRTEAFF. The V and J genes are TRBV29-1 and TRBJ1-1; TRBD1 matches at 7 bases. Per germline, CDR1 SQVTM and CDR2 ANQGSEA. This CDR3 region has 14 residues. V gave up 8 bases and J gave up 4 bases; unmatched junction bases: 13.